The present T cell receptor (beta chain) was sequenced within a study of immune characterization of retroperitoneal liposarcoma. This clonotype was picked up many times. Looked up from germline, CDR1 is SGHRS and CDR2 is YFSETQ. The CDR3 consists of 17 residues. V shed 0 bases and J 6 bases; nucleotides not matched to a gene: 11. TCRdb analysed the PCR reads with MiXCR anew, one entry per CDR3 protein. Found here are about 10,000 distinct CDR3 sequences, 20% to 30% of them singletons; the top ten hold about 21%. The TCR originated in a male donor with retroperitoneal liposarcoma. The sequencing input was blood. This chain connects TRBV5-1 to TRBJ2-3, with 9 bases fitting TRBD1. The CDR3, as DNA: TGCGCCAGCAGCTTGGGCCACCGGGACAGGGTCGGCGATACGCAGTATTTT. Translated: CASSLGHRDRVGDTQYF.